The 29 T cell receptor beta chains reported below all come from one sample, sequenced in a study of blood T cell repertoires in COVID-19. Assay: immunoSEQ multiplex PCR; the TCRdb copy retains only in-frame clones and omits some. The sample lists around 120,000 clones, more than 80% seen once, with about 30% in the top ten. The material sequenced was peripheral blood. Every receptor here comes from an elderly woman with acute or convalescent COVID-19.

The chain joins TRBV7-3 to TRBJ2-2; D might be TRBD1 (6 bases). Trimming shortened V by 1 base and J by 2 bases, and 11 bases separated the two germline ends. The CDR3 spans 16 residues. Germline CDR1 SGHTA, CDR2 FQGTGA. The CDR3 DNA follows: TGTGCCAGCAGCTTAATGGCAGGGGCAAACACCGGGGAGCTGTTTTTT. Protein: CASSLMAGANTGELFF.

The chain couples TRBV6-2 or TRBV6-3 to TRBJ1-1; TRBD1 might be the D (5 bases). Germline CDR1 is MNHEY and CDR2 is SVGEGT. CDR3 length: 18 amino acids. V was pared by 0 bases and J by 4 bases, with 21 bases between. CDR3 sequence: CASSYSETVGQVRTEAFF. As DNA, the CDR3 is TGTGCCAGCAGTTACTCGGAGACAGTGGGTCAAGTACGCACTGAAGCTTTCTTT.

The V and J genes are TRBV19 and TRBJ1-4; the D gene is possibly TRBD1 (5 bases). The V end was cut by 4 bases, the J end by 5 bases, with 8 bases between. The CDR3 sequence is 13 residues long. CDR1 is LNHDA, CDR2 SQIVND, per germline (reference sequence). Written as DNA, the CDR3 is TGTGCCAGTAGTAGGGGACTGAATGAAAAACTGTTTTTT. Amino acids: CASSRGLNEKLFF.

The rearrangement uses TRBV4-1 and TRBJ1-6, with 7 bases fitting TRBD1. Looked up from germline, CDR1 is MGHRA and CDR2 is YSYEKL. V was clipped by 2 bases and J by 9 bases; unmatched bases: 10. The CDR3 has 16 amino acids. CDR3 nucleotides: TGCGCCAGCAGCCAACTAGGACAGGTTCTTGGTTCACCCCTCCACTTT. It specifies CASSQLGQVLGSPLHF.

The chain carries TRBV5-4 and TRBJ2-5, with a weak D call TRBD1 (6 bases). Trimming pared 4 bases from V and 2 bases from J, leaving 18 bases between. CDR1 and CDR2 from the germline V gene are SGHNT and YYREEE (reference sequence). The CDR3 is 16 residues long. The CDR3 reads CASSPKSGVRQETQYF. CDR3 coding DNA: TGTGCCAGCAGCCCGAAATCAGGGGTTCGGCAAGAGACCCAGTACTTC.

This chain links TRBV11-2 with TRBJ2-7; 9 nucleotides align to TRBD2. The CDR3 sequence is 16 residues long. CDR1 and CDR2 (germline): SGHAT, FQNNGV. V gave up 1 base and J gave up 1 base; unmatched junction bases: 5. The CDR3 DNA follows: TGTGCCAGCAGCTTAGGAGAGACTAGCGGATCCTACGAGCAGTACTTC. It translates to CASSLGETSGSYEQYF.

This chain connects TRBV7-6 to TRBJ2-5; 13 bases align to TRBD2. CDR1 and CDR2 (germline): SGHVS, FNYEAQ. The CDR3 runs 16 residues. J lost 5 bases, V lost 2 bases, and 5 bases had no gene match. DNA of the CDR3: TGTGCCAGCAGCTTAAGGACTAGCGGGGGTATTGAGACCCAGTACTTC. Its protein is CASSLRTSGGIETQYF.

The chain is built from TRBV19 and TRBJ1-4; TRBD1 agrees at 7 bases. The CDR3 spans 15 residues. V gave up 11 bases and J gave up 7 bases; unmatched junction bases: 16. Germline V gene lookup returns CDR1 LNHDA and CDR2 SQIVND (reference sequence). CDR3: CASMGYTGVSEKLFF. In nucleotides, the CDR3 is TGTGCCTCAATGGGATATACAGGGGTTAGTGAAAAACTGTTTTTT.

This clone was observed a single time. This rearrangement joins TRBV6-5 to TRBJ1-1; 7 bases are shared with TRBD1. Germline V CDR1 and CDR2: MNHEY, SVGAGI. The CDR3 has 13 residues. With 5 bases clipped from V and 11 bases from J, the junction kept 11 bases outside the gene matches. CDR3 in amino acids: CASSPPRGRLAFF. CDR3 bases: TGTGCCAGCAGTCCCCCGAGGGGGCGGTTGGCTTTCTTT.

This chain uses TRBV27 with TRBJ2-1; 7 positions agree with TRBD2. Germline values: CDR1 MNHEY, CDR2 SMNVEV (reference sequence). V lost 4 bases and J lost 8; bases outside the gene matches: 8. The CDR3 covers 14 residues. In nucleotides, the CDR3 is TGTGCCAGCAGTTCGCTAGCGGAGGGGTATGAGCAGTTCTTC. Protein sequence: CASSSLAEGYEQFF.

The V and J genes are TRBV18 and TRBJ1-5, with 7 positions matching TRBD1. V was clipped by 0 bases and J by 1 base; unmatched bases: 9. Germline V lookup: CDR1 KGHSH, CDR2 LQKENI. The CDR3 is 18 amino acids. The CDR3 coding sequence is TGTGCCAGCTCACCACCGGGATCGGCACAGGGGAGCAATCAGCCCCAGCATTTT. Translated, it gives CASSPPGSAQGSNQPQHF. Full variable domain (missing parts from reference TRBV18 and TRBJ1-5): NAGVMQNPRHLVRRRGQEARLRCSPMKGHSHVYWYRQLPEEGLKFMVYLQKENIIDESGMPKERFSAEFPKEGPSILRIQQVVRGDSAAYFCASSPPGSAQGSNQPQHFGDGTRLSIL.

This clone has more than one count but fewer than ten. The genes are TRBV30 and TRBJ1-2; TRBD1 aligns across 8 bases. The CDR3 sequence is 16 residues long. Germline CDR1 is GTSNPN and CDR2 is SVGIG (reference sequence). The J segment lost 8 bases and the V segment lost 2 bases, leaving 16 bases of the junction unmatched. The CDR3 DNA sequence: TGTGCCTGGAGTCGTATGACCGGGACAGGATTGTGGGGCTACACCTTC. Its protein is CAWSRMTGTGLWGYTF. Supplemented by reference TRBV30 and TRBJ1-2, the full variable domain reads SQTIHQWPATLVQPVGSPLSLECTVEGTSNPNLYWYRQAAGRGLQLLFYSVGIGQISSEVPQNLSASRPQDRQFILSSKKLLLSDSGFYLCAWSRMTGTGLWGYTFGSGTRLTVV.

The CDR3 here is CSVEPQGSSYNEQFF. CDR3 nucleotide sequence: TGCAGCGTTGAGCCGCAGGGCAGCTCCTACAATGAGCAGTTCTTC. This chain links TRBV29-1 with TRBJ2-1; the D gene is possibly TRBD1 (5 bases). Trimming cost V 3 bases and J 0 bases, with 12 bases left between them. The germline CDR1 and CDR2 sequences are SQVTM and ANQGSEA. This CDR3 is built from 15 residues.

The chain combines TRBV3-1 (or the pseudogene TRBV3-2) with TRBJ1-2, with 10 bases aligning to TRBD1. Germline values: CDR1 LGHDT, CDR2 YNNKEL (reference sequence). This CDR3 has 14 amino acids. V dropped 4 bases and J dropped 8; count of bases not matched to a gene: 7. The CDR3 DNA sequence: TGTGCCAGCAGCCTGACAGGGGGCGGAGAGGGCTACACCTTC. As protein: CASSLTGGGEGYTF.

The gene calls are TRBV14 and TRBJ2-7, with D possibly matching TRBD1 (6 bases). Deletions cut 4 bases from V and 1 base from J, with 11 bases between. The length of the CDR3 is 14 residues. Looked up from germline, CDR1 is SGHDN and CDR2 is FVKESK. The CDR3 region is CASSPQTGSYEQYF. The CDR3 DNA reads TGTGCCAGCAGCCCCCAGACAGGTTCCTACGAGCAGTACTTC.

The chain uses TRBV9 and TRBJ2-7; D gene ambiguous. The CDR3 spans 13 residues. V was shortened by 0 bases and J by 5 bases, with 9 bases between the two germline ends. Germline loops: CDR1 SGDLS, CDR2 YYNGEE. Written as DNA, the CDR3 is TGTGCCAGCAGCGTAGGGGTGGGCCACGAGCAGTACTTC. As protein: CASSVGVGHEQYF.

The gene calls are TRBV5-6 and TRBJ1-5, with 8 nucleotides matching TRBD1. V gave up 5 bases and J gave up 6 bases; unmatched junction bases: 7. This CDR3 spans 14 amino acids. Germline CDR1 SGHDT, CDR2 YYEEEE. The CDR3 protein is CASSLQGAAQPQHF. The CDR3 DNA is TGTGCCAGCAGTTTGCAGGGGGCCGCTCAGCCCCAGCATTTT. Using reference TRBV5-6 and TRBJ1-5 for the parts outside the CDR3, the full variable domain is DAGVTQSPTHLIKTRGQQVTLRCSPKSGHDTVSWYQQALGQGPQFIFQYYEEEERQRGNFPDRFSGHQFPNYSSELNVNALLLGDSALYLCASSLQGAAQPQHFGDGTRLSIL.

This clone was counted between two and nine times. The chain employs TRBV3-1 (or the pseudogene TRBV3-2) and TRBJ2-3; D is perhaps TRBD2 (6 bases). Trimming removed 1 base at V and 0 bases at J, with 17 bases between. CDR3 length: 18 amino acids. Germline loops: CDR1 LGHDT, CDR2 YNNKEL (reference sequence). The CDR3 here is CASSQVSPLAASTDTQYF. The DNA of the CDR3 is TGTGCCAGCAGCCAAGTTTCCCCCTTAGCGGCCAGCACAGATACGCAGTATTTT.

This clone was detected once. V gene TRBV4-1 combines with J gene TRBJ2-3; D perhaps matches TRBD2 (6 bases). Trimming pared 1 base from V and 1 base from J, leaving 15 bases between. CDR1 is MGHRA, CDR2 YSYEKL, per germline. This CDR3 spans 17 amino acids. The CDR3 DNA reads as TGCGCCAGCAGCCAAGGACCCAGCTCTAGCGGCACAGATACGCAGTATTTT. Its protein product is CASSQGPSSSGTDTQYF.

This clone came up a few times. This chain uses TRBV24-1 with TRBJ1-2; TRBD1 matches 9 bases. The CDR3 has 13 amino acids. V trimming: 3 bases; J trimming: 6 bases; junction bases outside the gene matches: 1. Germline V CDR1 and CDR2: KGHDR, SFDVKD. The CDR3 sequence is CATSDGQGHGYTF. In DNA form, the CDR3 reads TGTGCCACCAGTGATGGACAGGGGCATGGCTACACCTTC.

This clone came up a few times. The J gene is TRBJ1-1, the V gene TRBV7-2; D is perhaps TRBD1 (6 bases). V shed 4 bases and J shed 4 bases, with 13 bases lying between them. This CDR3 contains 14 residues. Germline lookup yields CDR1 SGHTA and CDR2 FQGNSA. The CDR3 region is CASSSQGFGTEAFF. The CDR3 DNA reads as TGTGCCAGCAGCTCACAGGGTTTCGGCACTGAAGCTTTCTTT.

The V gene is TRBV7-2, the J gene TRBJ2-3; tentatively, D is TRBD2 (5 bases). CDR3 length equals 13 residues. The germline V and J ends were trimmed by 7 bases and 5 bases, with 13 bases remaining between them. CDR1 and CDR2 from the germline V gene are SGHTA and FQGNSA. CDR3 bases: TGTGCCAGCAATACGGGGATGGGAGATACGCAGTATTTT. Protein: CASNTGMGDTQYF.

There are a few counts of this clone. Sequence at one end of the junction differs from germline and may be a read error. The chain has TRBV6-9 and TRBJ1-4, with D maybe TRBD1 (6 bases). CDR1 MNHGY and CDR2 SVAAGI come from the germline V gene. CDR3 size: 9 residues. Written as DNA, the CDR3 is TGTGCCAGCTTACAGGGTTTTGTGTTT. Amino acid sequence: CASLQGFVF.

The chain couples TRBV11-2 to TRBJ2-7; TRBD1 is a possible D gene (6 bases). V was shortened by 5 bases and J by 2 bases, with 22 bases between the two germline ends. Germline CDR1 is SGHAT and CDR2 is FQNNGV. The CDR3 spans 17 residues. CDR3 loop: CASSHTYSGAYTYEQYF. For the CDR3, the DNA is TGTGCCAGCAGCCATACATATTCAGGGGCCTACACCTACGAGCAGTACTTC.

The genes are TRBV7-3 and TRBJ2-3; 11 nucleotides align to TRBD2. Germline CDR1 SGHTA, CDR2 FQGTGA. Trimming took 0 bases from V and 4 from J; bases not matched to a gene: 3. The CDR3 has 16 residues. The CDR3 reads CASSLTFSGGADTQYF. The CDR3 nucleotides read TGTGCCAGCAGCTTAACTTTTAGCGGGGGGGCAGATACGCAGTATTTT.

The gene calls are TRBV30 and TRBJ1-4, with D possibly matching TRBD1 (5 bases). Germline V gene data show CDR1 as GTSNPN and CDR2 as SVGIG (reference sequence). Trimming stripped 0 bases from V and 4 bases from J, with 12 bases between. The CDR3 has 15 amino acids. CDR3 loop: CAWSVKGRINEKLFF. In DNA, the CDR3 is TGTGCCTGGAGTGTAAAGGGGCGGATTAATGAAAAACTGTTTTTT.

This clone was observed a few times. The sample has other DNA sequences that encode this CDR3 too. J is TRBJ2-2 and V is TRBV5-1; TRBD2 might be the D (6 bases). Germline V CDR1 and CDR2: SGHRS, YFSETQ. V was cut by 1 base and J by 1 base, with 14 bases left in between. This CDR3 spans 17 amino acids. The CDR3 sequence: CASSLSRLVRNTGELFF. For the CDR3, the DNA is TGCGCCAGCAGCTTGTCCCGACTAGTTCGGAACACCGGGGAGCTGTTTTTT.

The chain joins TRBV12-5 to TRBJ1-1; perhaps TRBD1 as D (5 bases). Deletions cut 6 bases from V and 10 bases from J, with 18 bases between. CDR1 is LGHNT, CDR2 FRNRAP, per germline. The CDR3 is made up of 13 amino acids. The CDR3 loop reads CASGSGGDWGAFF. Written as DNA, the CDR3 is TGTGCTAGTGGCAGTGGGGGGGATTGGGGAGCTTTCTTT.

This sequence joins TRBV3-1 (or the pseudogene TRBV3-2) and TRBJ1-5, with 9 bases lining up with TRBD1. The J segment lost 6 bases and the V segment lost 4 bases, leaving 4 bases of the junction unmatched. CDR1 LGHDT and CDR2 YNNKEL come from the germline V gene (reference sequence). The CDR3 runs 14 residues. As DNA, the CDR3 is TGTGCCAGCAGCCCAACAGGGGGCGGTCAGCCCCAGCATTTT. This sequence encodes CASSPTGGGQPQHF.